These 28 T cell receptor beta chains came from one sample sequenced in a study of immune heterogeneity within non-small cell lung tumors. With 600 ng used per sample, the template was genomic DNA from bulk tumor. Several biopsies were collected from each primary tumor during surgery. They were spaced as far apart as possible within the tumor mass. Each patient presented with untreated, newly diagnosed non-small cell lung cancer and received curative surgery. Amplification of the TCR beta CDR3 was achieved through multiplex PCR with 32 V and 13 J primers. Using its own MiXCR run on the multiplex PCR reads, TCRdb lists one record per CDR3 protein. This repertoire shows 9,500 to 13,000 distinct CDR3 sequences, around 27% found once; its top ten account for 25% to 30%. The specimen sequenced was lung tumor tissue. Receptor source: a woman aged 50 to 60 with non-small cell lung cancer.

This clonotype was observed at least ten times. The chain carries TRBV5-1 and TRBJ1-6; D possibly corresponds to TRBD1 (5 bases). The CDR3 length is 15 residues. Germline V gene sequence: CDR1 SGHRS, CDR2 YFSETQ. V lost 0 bases to trimming and J lost 7 bases, with 11 bases between them. This chain's CDR3 is CASSLAGGDNSPLHF. The CDR3 bases are TGCGCCAGCAGCTTGGCGGGGGGGGACAATTCACCCCTCCACTTT.

This clonotype ranks as medium-sized (0.01 to 0.1%). The chain employs TRBV7-9 and TRBJ2-7; D may match TRBD1 or TRBD2 (5 bases each). The V gene's germline CDR1 is SEHNR and CDR2 FQNEAQ (reference sequence). The CDR3 sequence is 15 residues long. V was clipped by 5 bases and J by 5 bases, with 19 bases between them. In DNA form, the CDR3 reads TGTGCCAGCAGCCGACAGCAGTGGGGGAACAACGAGCAGTACTTC. It yields the protein CASSRQQWGNNEQYF. Combining the CDR3 with reference TRBV7-9 and TRBJ2-7 gives the whole variable domain DTGVSQNPRHKITKRGQNVTFRCDPISEHNRLYWYRQTLGQGPEFLTYFQNEAQLEKSRLLSDRFSAERPKGSFSTLEIQRTEQGDSAMYLCASSRQQWGNNEQYFGPGTRLTVT.

CDR3 in DNA: TGTGCCAGTAGTGCCGGACTAGCGGGATTTTCATCGCTTACCGCCGAGCAGTACTTC. It yields the protein CASSAGLAGFSSLTAEQYF. This sequence joins TRBV19 and TRBJ2-7, with TRBD2 identical over 12 bases. The CDR3 loop spans 19 amino acids. The ends lost 5 bases at V and 6 bases at J; junction bases unmatched: 20. Germline V gene sequence: CDR1 LNHDA, CDR2 SQIVND (reference sequence).

This clonotype was counted ten times or more. The J gene is TRBJ1-1, the V gene TRBV6-1; no firm D call. V was cut by 2 bases and J by 4 bases, with 8 bases left in between. This CDR3 is 13 amino acids long. Germline-derived CDR1 and CDR2 are MNHNS and SASEGT. The CDR3 here is CASSERVGTEAFF. The CDR3 DNA reads as TGTGCCAGCAGTGAAAGGGTCGGCACTGAAGCTTTCTTT.

This clonotype has a count of ten or more. This chain uses TRBV15 with TRBJ1-4; D is unresolved. The V and J ends lost 7 bases and 4 bases respectively, with 13 bases between them. Germline V gene lookup returns CDR1 LNHNV and CDR2 YYDKDF (reference sequence). The CDR3 is 14 residues long. The CDR3 here is CATKGGLGNEKLFF. The CDR3 DNA sequence: TGTGCCACCAAGGGCGGTTTAGGTAATGAAAAACTGTTTTTT.

This clonotype has at least ten counts. V gene TRBV19 combines with J gene TRBJ2-7, with 7 bases that match TRBD1. V lost 6 bases and J lost 5; bases outside the gene matches: 7. Germline V gene lookup returns CDR1 LNHDA and CDR2 SQIVND (reference sequence). This CDR3 has 13 amino acids. The CDR3 region is CASSRGGGDEQYF. The CDR3 DNA follows: TGTGCCAGTAGCCGAGGGGGCGGCGACGAGCAGTACTTC.

The V gene is TRBV2, the J gene TRBJ2-3, with D possibly being TRBD2 (5 bases). V lost 1 base to trimming and J lost 2 bases, with 16 bases between them. This CDR3 spans 17 amino acids. Per the germline V gene, CDR1 is SNHLY and CDR2 is FYNNEI. Here the CDR3 DNA reads TGTGCCAGCAGTGAAGACGCACCGGGGTCTTACACAGATACGCAGTATTTT. It yields the protein CASSEDAPGSYTDTQYF.

The CDR3 coding sequence is TGTGCCAGCAGCTACGTGGGGGGGGTGAACACTGAAGCTTTCTTT. Amino acid sequence: CASSYVGGVNTEAFF. The chain couples TRBV5-4 to TRBJ1-1; the D gene is possibly TRBD1 (5 bases). The CDR3 runs 15 residues. CDR1 is SGHNT and CDR2 is YYREEE in the germline V gene (reference sequence). The germline V and J ends were trimmed by 3 bases and 0 bases, with 12 bases remaining between them.

This clonotype was counted many times. This sequence joins TRBV10-3 and TRBJ2-1, with 7 bases fitting TRBD2. Germline CDR1 reads ENHRY; CDR2 reads SYGVKD. This CDR3 is 13 amino acids long. J gave up 5 bases and V 6 bases, and 4 bases lay outside the gene matches. The CDR3 region has the DNA TGTGCCATCAGGACTGGGGGGGACAATGAGCAGTTCTTC. It is translated as CAIRTGGDNEQFF.

A remark on this clonotype: Mismatch with germline at one junction end may stem from a read error. This chain joins TRBV5-4 and TRBJ2-3, with D perhaps TRBD1 or TRBD2 (6 bases each). The CDR3 has 17 residues. Germline-derived CDR1 and CDR2 are SGHNT and YYREEE (reference sequence). Written as DNA, the CDR3 is TGTGCCATCAGCTTGGGGGGCCGGGGGCTTAGCACAGATACGCAGTATTTT. It translates to CAISLGGRGLSTDTQYF.

This clonotype was counted only a few times. The chain couples TRBV10-2 to TRBJ2-5, with D possibly TRBD2 on 6 matching bases. Germline CDR1 and CDR2: WSHSY and SAAADI. This CDR3 region has 16 residues. The V and J ends lost 3 bases and 1 base respectively, with 15 bases between them. CDR3 DNA sequence: TGCGCCAGCAGTGAAACTGGGGGAGGTGGCCAAGAGACCCAGTACTTC. It codes for CASSETGGGGQETQYF.

The chain has TRBV19 and TRBJ1-5; perhaps TRBD1 as D (6 bases). The germline V gene has CDR1 LNHDA and CDR2 SQIVND (reference sequence). Trimming left V 6 bases short and J 2 bases short, with 14 bases between. This CDR3 has 15 amino acids. The CDR3 spells CASSSHREGNQPQHF. The DNA of the CDR3 is TGTGCCAGTAGCTCCCACAGGGAGGGCAATCAGCCCCAGCATTTT.

This clonotype was detected ten times or more. The V and J genes are TRBV15 and TRBJ2-5; tentative D call: TRBD2 (6 bases). The CDR3 contains 16 residues. Looked up from germline, CDR1 is LNHNV and CDR2 is YYDKDF (reference sequence). V lost 8 bases and J 4 bases, leaving 23 bases between the germline ends. The CDR3 DNA reads TGTGCCACCGGACGCACCGGGACTCCCTTCCGAGAGACCCAGTACTTC. This translates into CATGRTGTPFRETQYF.

The sample holds one count of this clonotype. A much larger clone differs by one base, so this may be a read error. This CDR3 is missing its conserved last phenylalanine or tryptophan, likely due to a read error. V is TRBV28 and J is TRBJ2-7, with D unclear. CDR1 is MDHEN and CDR2 is SYDVKM in the germline V gene. V shed 5 bases and J shed 0 bases, with 14 bases lying between them. This CDR3 has 15 amino acids. The CDR3 nucleotides read TGTGCCAGCAGTGGTCTGGCGGCATACTCCTACGAGCAGTACTTG. The encoded protein is CASSGLAAYSYEQYL.

This clonotype is deemed medium-sized. This sequence joins TRBV19 and TRBJ2-7; no definite D call. This CDR3 has 14 residues. Trimming cost V 3 bases and J 0 bases, with 9 bases left between them. The germline V gene has CDR1 LNHDA and CDR2 SQIVND (reference sequence). The CDR3 coding sequence is TGTGCCAGTAGTATTCGTGGAAGCTCCTACGAGCAGTACTTC. Its protein is CASSIRGSSYEQYF.

This clonotype was found many times. This chain joins TRBV11-3 and TRBJ2-1, with 7 bases aligning to TRBD1. The trim removed 3 bases at V and 8 bases at J, leaving 13 bases unmatched. The germline CDR1 and CDR2 sequences are SGHNT and YENEEA. This CDR3 contains 16 residues. CDR3 nucleotide sequence: TGTGCCAGCAGCTTCTTAAGGGGGCCGAGGGGGCATGAGCAGTTCTTC. It is translated as CASSFLRGPRGHEQFF.

At least ten counts were recorded for this clonotype. The V and J genes are TRBV19 and TRBJ2-7; a possible D gene is TRBD2 (6 bases). Germline loops: CDR1 LNHDA, CDR2 SQIVND (reference sequence). This CDR3 region has 14 residues. V was clipped by 5 bases and J by 2 bases, with 13 bases between them. The CDR3 sequence is CASSPRDLAYEQYF. CDR3 nucleotide sequence: TGTGCCAGTAGTCCCCGGGACTTGGCCTACGAGCAGTACTTC.

The chain links TRBV28 to TRBJ1-4; D may be TRBD1 (5 bases). Trimming cost V 5 bases and J 7 bases, with 14 bases left between them. Per the germline V gene, CDR1 is MDHEN and CDR2 is SYDVKM. CDR3 length: 14 amino acids. The CDR3 reads CASSDPGRLEKLFF. For the CDR3, the DNA is TGTGCCAGCAGTGATCCGGGACGGCTTGAAAAACTGTTTTTT.

This clonotype came up many times. The chain carries TRBV20-1 and TRBJ1-5; D is undetermined. This CDR3 is 13 amino acids long. Germline V lookup: CDR1 DFQATT, CDR2 SNEGSKA (reference sequence). V lost 6 bases, J lost 0 bases, and 9 bases lay in between. The CDR3 protein is CSAQRYSNQPQHF. DNA of the CDR3: TGCAGTGCCCAGCGATATAGCAATCAGCCCCAGCATTTT.

A remark on this clonotype: A much larger clone lies a single base off, so this may be a read error. CDR3 loop: CASIGTVYNSPLHF. DNA for the CDR3: TGTGCCAGCATCGGGACAGTCTATAATTCACCCCTCCACTTT. This chain joins TRBV7-9 and TRBJ1-6, with TRBD1 matching over 7 bases. Germline CDR1 and CDR2: SEHNR and FQNEAQ (reference sequence). This CDR3 region has 14 residues. The J segment lost 3 bases and the V segment lost 7 bases, leaving 3 bases of the junction unmatched.

There are a few counts of this clonotype. The chain has TRBV7-9 and TRBJ2-7; D unclear. V was pared by 7 bases and J by 3 bases, with 13 bases between. This CDR3 has 13 amino acids. CDR1 is SEHNR, CDR2 FQNEAQ, per germline (reference sequence). The CDR3 nucleotides are TGTGCCAGCATCCCGATTAGTCTCTACGAGCAGTACTTC. Its protein product is CASIPISLYEQYF.

About this clonotype itself: This clone may be a read error of a much larger clone one base away. Since the CDR3 does not end with the conserved phenylalanine or tryptophan, this likely comes from a read error. The chain joins TRBV6-1 to TRBJ1-1; D not certain. Germline-derived CDR1 and CDR2 are MNHNS and SASEGT. This CDR3 is 13 amino acids long. The V gene lost 2 bases and the J gene lost 4 bases, with 8 bases spanning the gap. The CDR3 nucleotides read TGTGCCAGCAGTGAAAGGGTCGGCACTGAAGCTTTCTGT. Protein: CASSERVGTEAFC.

This clonotype occurred many times. The chain joins TRBV6-1 to TRBJ2-7, with TRBD2 identical over 13 bases. Germline V CDR1 and CDR2: MNHNS, SASEGT. CDR3 size: 16 residues. V gave up 5 bases and J gave up 1 base; unmatched junction bases: 5. CDR3 in amino acids: CASSQGLAGYSYEQYF. CDR3 nucleotide sequence: TGTGCCAGCAGTCAGGGACTAGCGGGGTATTCCTACGAGCAGTACTTC.

This clonotype appeared many times. The chain is built from TRBV5-1 and TRBJ2-2; no reliable D call. Trimming shortened V by 4 bases and J by 7 bases, and 5 bases separated the two germline ends. CDR1 is SGHRS and CDR2 is YFSETQ in the germline V gene. This CDR3 region has 11 residues. The CDR3 DNA sequence: TGCGCCAGCAGCCTGCTCGGGGAGCTGTTTTTT. Protein sequence: CASSLLGELFF.

This clonotype is medium-sized within its sample. The rearrangement links TRBV20-1 to TRBJ2-7; 7 bases line up with TRBD1. Germline V gene data show CDR1 as DFQATT and CDR2 as SNEGSKA (reference sequence). CDR3 length: 13 residues. J was trimmed by 3 bases and V by 4 bases; bases with no gene match: 6. In nucleotides, the CDR3 is TGCAGTGCTACAGACAGGGTGAACTACGAGCAGTACTTC. This codes for CSATDRVNYEQYF.

This clonotype showed up many times. The chain has TRBV24-1 and TRBJ2-5; TRBD2 matches 10 bases. J lost 4 bases, V lost 0 bases, and 1 base had no gene match. CDR1 and CDR2 from the germline V gene are KGHDR and SFDVKD. CDR3 length equals 15 residues. The CDR3 DNA sequence: TGTGCCACCAGTGATTTGACTAGCGGGGTAGAGACCCAGTACTTC. Translated, it gives CATSDLTSGVETQYF.

This clonotype was counted at least ten times. The rearrangement uses TRBV6-1 and TRBJ2-5; 8 bases match TRBD1. The germline V gene encodes CDR1 MNHNS and CDR2 SASEGT. The CDR3 totals 14 residues. Trimming took 6 bases from V and 1 from J; bases not matched to a gene: 4. CDR3 sequence reads: CASRRDRGQETQYF. The CDR3 DNA reads TGTGCCAGCAGACGAGACAGGGGCCAAGAGACCCAGTACTTC.

This clonotype was detected ten times or more. The chain recombines TRBV2 with TRBJ2-7, with D uncertain. CDR1 is SNHLY and CDR2 is FYNNEI in the germline V gene. The germline V and J ends were trimmed by 6 bases and 5 bases, with 8 bases remaining between them. This CDR3 spans 11 amino acids. The CDR3 nucleotides are TGTGCCAGCAGCCAAACAGACGAGCAGTACTTC. It yields the protein CASSQTDEQYF. Variable domain in full (rest from reference TRBV2 and TRBJ2-7): EPEVTQTPSHQVTQMGQEVILRCVPISNHLYFYWYRQILGQKVEFLVSFYNNEISEKSEIFDDQFSVERPDGSNFTLKIRSTKLEDSAMYFCASSQTDEQYFGPGTRLTVT.